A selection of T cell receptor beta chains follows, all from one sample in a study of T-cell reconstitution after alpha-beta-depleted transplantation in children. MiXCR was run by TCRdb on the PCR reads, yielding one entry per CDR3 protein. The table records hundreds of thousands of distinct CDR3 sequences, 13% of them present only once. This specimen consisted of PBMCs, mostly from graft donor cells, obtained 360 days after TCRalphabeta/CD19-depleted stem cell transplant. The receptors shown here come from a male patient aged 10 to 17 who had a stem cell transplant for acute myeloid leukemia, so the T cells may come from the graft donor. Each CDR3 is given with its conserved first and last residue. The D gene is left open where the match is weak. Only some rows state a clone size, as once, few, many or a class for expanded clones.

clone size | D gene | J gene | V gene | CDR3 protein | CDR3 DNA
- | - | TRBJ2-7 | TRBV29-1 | CSVFGGFYDEQYF | TGCAGCGTTTTCGGGGGCTTCTACGACGAGCAGTACTTC
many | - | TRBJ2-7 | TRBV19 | CASKGSMTPVGEQYF | TGTGCCAGTAAGGGCAGCATGACCCCAGTGGGGGAGCAGTACTTC
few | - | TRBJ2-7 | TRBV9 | CASSVEPGNSYEQYF | TGTGCCAGCAGCGTAGAGCCGGGGAACTCCTACGAGCAGTACTTC
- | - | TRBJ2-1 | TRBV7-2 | CASSLDLGSLKQFF | TGTGCCAGCAGCTTAGACTTGGGCTCCCTGAAGCAGTTCTTC
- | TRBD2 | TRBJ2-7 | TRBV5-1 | CASSLWLAGGPSTYEQYF | TGCGCCAGCAGCTTGTGGCTAGCGGGAGGCCCTTCAACCTACGAGCAGTACTTC
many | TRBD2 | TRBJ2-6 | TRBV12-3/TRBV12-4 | CASRLAGGHSGANVLTF | TGTGCCAGCAGGTTAGCGGGAGGGCACTCTGGGGCCAACGTCCTGACTTTC
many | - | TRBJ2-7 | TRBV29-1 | CSVLVDYEQYF | TGCAGCGTTTTAGTAGACTACGAGCAGTACTTC
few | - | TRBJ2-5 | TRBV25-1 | CASSELISQETQYF | TGTGCCAGCAGTGAATTGATAAGCCAAGAGACCCAGTACTTC
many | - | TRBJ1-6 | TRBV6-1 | CASRLKIYNSPLHF | TGTGCCAGCAGATTGAAGATCTATAATTCACCCCTCCACTTT
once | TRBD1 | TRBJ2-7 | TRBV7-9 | CASSRDRGPHSYEQYF | TGTGCCAGCAGCCGGGACAGGGGTCCTCACTCCTACGAGCAGTACTTC
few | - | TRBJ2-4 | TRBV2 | CASSGSGLAKNIQYF | TGTGCCAGCAGTGGTAGCGGACTAGCCAAAAACATTCAGTACTTC
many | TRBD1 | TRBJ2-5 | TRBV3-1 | CASSLRGTGQETQYF | TGTGCCAGCAGCCTCCGCGGGACAGGTCAAGAGACCCAGTACTTC
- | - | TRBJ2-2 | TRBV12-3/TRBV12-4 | CASSLPEGGPGELFF | TGTGCCAGCAGTTTACCCGAGGGGGGTCCGGGGGAGCTGTTTTTT
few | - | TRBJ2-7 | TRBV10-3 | CAISDGVYEQYF | TGTGCCATCAGTGATGGTGTTTACGAGCAGTACTTC
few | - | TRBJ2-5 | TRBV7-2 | CASSLAQGETQYF | TGTGCCAGCAGCTTAGCGCAGGGGGAGACCCAGTACTTC
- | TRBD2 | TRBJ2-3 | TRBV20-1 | CSAGAPFVLAGVVDTQYF | TGCAGTGCTGGCGCCCCCTTCGTCCTAGCGGGAGTTGTAGATACGCAGTATTTT
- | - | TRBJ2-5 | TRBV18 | CASSPRAVTETQYF | TGTGCCAGCTCACCAAGAGCGGTTACAGAGACCCAGTACTTC
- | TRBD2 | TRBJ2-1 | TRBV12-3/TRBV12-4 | CVSRAGGYNEQFF | TGTGTTAGTAGGGCGGGAGGGTATAATGAGCAGTTCTTC
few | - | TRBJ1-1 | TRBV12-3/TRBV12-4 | CASSLDRYGTEAFF | TGTGCCAGCAGTTTAGACCGATACGGCACTGAAGCTTTCTTT
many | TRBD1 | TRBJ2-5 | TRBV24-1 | CATSARTGETQYF | TGTGCCACCAGTGCTAGGACAGGGGAGACCCAGTACTTC
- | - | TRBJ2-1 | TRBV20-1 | CSEKGYSYNEQFF | TGCAGTGAGAAGGGCTACTCCTACAATGAGCAGTTCTTC
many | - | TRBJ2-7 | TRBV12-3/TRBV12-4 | CASKTGTYEQYF | TGTGCCAGCAAGACAGGTACCTACGAGCAGTACTTC
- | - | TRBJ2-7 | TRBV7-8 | CASSPSGTVYEQYF | TGTGCCAGCAGCCCTTCTGGGACGGTGTACGAGCAGTACTTC
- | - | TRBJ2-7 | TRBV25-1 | CASSVDSRPYEQYF | TGTGCCAGCAGTGTCGACAGCCGGCCCTACGAGCAGTACTTC
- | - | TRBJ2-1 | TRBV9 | CASSVGSSYGEQFF | TGTGCCAGCAGCGTAGGGAGTAGTTATGGTGAGCAGTTCTTC
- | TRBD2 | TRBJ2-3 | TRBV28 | CASSLRPWTSGSLTDTQYF | TGTGCCAGCAGTTTACGCCCTTGGACTAGCGGGAGCCTCACAGATACGCAGTATTTT
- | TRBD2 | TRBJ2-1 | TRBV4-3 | CASSQGREGYYNEQFF | TGCGCCAGCAGCCAAGGGCGGGAGGGGTACTACAATGAGCAGTTCTTC
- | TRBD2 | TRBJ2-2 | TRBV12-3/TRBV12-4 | CASSPLAGGTTGELFF | TGTGCCAGCAGTCCTCTAGCGGGAGGGACCACCGGGGAGCTGTTTTTT
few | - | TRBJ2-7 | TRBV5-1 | CASSPDVSGSYEQYF | TGCGCCAGCAGCCCAGATGTTAGCGGTTCCTACGAGCAGTACTTC
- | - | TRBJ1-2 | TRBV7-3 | CASSPDSGRWPDGYTF | TGTGCCAGCAGCCCGGACAGTGGCAGGTGGCCTGATGGCTACACCTTC
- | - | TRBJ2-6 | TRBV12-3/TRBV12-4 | CASSLAVTSGANVLTF | TGTGCCAGCAGTTTGGCGGTTACTTCTGGGGCCAACGTCCTGACTTTC
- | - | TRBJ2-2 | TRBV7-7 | CASSLGDGPWNTGELFF | TGTGCTAGCAGCCTAGGAGACGGGCCGTGGAACACCGGGGAGCTGTTTTTT
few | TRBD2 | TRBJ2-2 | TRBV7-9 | CASSLWGLAGFTGELFF | TGTGCCAGCAGCTTATGGGGACTAGCGGGATTCACCGGGGAGCTGTTTTTT
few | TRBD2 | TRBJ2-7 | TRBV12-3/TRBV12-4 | CASTKTSGSREQYF | TGTGCCAGCACCAAGACTAGCGGGAGTCGAGAGCAGTACTTC
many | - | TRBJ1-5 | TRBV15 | CATSRELRVNQPQHF | TGTGCCACCAGCAGAGAACTGAGGGTAAATCAGCCCCAGCATTTT
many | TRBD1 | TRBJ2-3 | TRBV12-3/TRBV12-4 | CASTRQGAPDTQYF | TGTGCCAGCACCAGACAGGGGGCCCCAGATACGCAGTATTTT
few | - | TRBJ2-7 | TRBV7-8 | CASSLVGTSSWGEQYF | TGTGCCAGCAGCTTAGTGGGGACTTCCTCTTGGGGCGAGCAGTACTTC
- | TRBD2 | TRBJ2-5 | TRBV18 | CASSASTSGRADGTQYF | TGTGCCAGCTCAGCCTCTACTAGCGGGAGGGCCGATGGGACCCAGTACTTC
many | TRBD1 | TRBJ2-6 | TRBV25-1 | CASSELVNRGVSGANVLTF | TGTGCCAGCAGTGAATTAGTTAACAGGGGCGTCTCTGGGGCCAACGTCCTGACTTTC
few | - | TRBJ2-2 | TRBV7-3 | CASSSRASGELFF | TGTGCCAGCAGCTCACGGGCGTCCGGGGAGCTGTTTTTT
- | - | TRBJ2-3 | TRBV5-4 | CASSPGKGPGTDTQYF | TGTGCCAGCAGCCCAGGGAAGGGGCCCGGCACAGATACGCAGTATTTT
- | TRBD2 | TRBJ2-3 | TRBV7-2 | CASSVAGGRAVDTQYF | TGTGCCAGCAGCGTCGCCGGCGGGAGGGCCGTGGATACGCAGTATTTT
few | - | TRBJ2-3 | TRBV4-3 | CASSQVGTGLTDTQYF | TGCGCCAGCAGCCAAGTCGGTACAGGGTTGACAGATACGCAGTATTTT
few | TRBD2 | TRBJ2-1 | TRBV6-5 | CASSYSDVAGSEQFF | TGTGCCAGCAGTTACTCGGATGTAGCGGGAAGTGAGCAGTTCTTC
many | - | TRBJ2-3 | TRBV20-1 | CSARGGRGTDTQYF | TGCAGTGCTAGAGGGGGGCGGGGCACAGATACGCAGTATTTT
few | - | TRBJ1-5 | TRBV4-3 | CASSQVRGQPQHF | TGCGCCAGCAGCCAAGTGAGGGGTCAGCCCCAGCATTTT
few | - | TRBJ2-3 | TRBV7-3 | CASSSGGSGWLDTQYF | TGTGCCAGCAGCTCAGGGGGAAGCGGGTGGCTAGATACGCAGTATTTT
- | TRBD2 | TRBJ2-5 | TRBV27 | CASNRGAGEGQETQYF | TGTGCCAGCAACCGAGGAGCGGGAGAGGGGCAAGAGACCCAGTACTTC
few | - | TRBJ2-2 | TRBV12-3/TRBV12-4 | CASSFAGAVTGELFF | TGTGCCAGCAGTTTCGCAGGGGCGGTCACCGGGGAGCTGTTTTTT
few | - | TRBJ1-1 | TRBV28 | CASSLSQGDTEAFF | TGTGCCAGCAGTTTATCCCAGGGCGACACTGAAGCTTTCTTT
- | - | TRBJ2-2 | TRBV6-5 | CASSYAGTATGELFF | TGTGCCAGCAGTTATGCCGGTACAGCCACCGGGGAGCTGTTTTTT
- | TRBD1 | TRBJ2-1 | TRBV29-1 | CSVETGIGLGEQFF | TGCAGCGTGGAGACAGGGATCGGTCTTGGTGAGCAGTTCTTC
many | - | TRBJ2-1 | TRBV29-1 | CSAGGVDEQFF | TGCAGCGCCGGAGGGGTGGATGAGCAGTTCTTC
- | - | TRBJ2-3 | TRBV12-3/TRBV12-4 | CASTAFWETQYF | TGTGCCAGCACCGCCTTTTGGGAGACGCAGTATTTT
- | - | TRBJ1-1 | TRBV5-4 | CASSFESVNTEAFF | TGTGCCAGCAGCTTTGAGTCGGTGAACACTGAAGCTTTCTTT
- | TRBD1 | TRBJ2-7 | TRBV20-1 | CSGLPPGTVIYEQYF | TGCAGTGGTCTCCCCCCCGGGACAGTGATCTACGAGCAGTACTTC
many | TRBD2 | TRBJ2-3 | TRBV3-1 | CASSQRREGREDTQYF | TGTGCCAGCAGCCAAAGGCGGGAGGGCCGAGAAGATACGCAGTATTTT
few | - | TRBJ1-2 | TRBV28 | CASTTGIDGYTF | TGTGCCAGCACAACAGGGATCGATGGCTACACCTTC
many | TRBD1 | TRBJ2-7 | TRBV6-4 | CASSELGTGLFEQYF | TGTGCCAGCAGTGAGCTAGGGACAGGGCTCTTCGAGCAGTACTTC